The 28 T cell receptor beta chains reported below all come from one sample, sequenced in a study of shared clonotypes between healthy human individuals. Profiling relied on immunoSEQ multiplex PCR, and the TCRdb table lists in-frame clones only, not all of them. This table holds approximately 350,000 clones, roughly 96% found once. The sample consisted of memory CD8+ T cells sorted from blood. Stated subset: CD45RO+ cells pooled with CCR7-negative TemRA cells. Receptors were obtained from a man aged 25-40 years in good health.

The CDR3 spells CASGFRGTDFYYGYTF. CDR3 in DNA: TGTGCTAGTGGGTTCCGGGGGACCGACTTCTATTATGGCTACACCTTC. The chain has TRBV12-5 and TRBJ1-2, with a tentative D call TRBD1 (5 bases). This CDR3 has 16 amino acids. V was shortened by 6 bases and J by 5 bases, with 22 bases between the two germline ends. Germline loops: CDR1 LGHNT, CDR2 FRNRAP.

This chain links TRBV27 with TRBJ1-5; the match to TRBD1 covers 8 bases. The CDR3 consists of 15 residues. Germline V gene lookup returns CDR1 MNHEY and CDR2 SMNVEV (reference sequence). Trimming at V came to 3 bases and at J to 5 bases, leaving 6 bases not matched to a gene. CDR3 sequence (DNA): TGTGCCAGCAGTTTTGACGGCAGGGGGCATCAGCCCCAGCATTTT. This gives the protein CASSFDGRGHQPQHF.

Comment on this clone: The junction departs from germline at one end; a sequencing error may be responsible. The genes are TRBV28 and TRBJ1-1; no clear D. The CDR3 is 8 residues long. Germline-derived CDR1 and CDR2 are MDHEN and SYDVKM. The CDR3, as DNA: TGCGAGGGCACTGAAGCTTTCTTT. Translation gives CEGTEAFF.

The chain joins TRBV5-1 to TRBJ2-7, with 9 positions matching TRBD2. Germline V gene lookup returns CDR1 SGHRS and CDR2 YFSETQ. The CDR3 has 14 amino acids. The J segment lost 11 bases and the V segment lost 4 bases, leaving 13 bases of the junction unmatched. The CDR3: CASSLSSGILPKYF. The DNA of the CDR3 is TGCGCCAGCAGCCTGTCTAGCGGGATCCTGCCGAAGTACTTC.

The rearrangement links TRBV6-1 to TRBJ2-7; D possibly corresponds to TRBD1 (6 bases). The CDR3 spans 13 residues. From germline, CDR1 is MNHNS and CDR2 SASEGT. V was pared by 5 bases and J by 6 bases, with 14 bases between. The CDR3 reads CASSSYRAGEQYF. In DNA form, the CDR3 reads TGTGCCAGCAGTAGCTACAGGGCTGGCGAGCAGTACTTC.

The chain carries TRBV6-1 and TRBJ2-3; TRBD2 might be the D (5 bases). V was shortened by 5 bases and J by 2 bases, with 11 bases between the two germline ends. Per the germline V gene, CDR1 is MNHNS and CDR2 is SASEGT. This CDR3 spans 14 amino acids. The CDR3 reads CASSQDWTTDTQYF. Here the CDR3 DNA reads TGTGCCAGCAGTCAGGACTGGACCACAGATACGCAGTATTTT.

V gene TRBV28 combines with J gene TRBJ2-5; TRBD1 matches at 9 bases. Unmatched junction bases numbered 7, after V lost 7 bases and J lost 4 bases. The germline V gene has CDR1 MDHEN and CDR2 SYDVKM. This CDR3 region has 14 residues. CDR3 sequence (DNA): TGTGCCAGCACGGCCCCGGGACAGGGAGAGACCCAGTACTTC. Amino acids: CASTAPGQGETQYF. Filled out from reference TRBV28 and TRBJ2-5, the complete variable domain reads DVKVTQSSRYLVKRTGEKVFLECVQDMDHENMFWYRQDPGLGLRLIYFSYDVKMKEKGDIPEGYSVSREKKERFSLILESASTNQTSMYLCASTAPGQGETQYFGPGTRLLVL.

The chain carries TRBV27 and TRBJ2-1; the match to TRBD2 covers 7 bases. Germline V lookup: CDR1 MNHEY, CDR2 SMNVEV (reference sequence). V shed 4 bases, J shed 10 bases, and the junction held 16 bases outside the gene matches. The CDR3 has 16 residues. CDR3 region: CASSSRIRSGNLEQFF. DNA of the CDR3: TGTGCCAGCAGTTCCCGAATCAGAAGCGGGAACCTGGAGCAGTTCTTC.

This sequence joins TRBV5-1 and TRBJ2-1, with 8 bases fitting TRBD2. The J segment lost 13 bases and the V segment lost 0 bases, leaving 15 bases of the junction unmatched. CDR3 length equals 16 residues. Germline-derived CDR1 and CDR2 are SGHRS and YFSETQ. Here the CDR3 reads CASSLAVSSAGGHQFF. Written as DNA, the CDR3 is TGCGCCAGCAGCTTGGCGGTTAGTTCGGCGGGAGGCCACCAGTTCTTC.

This clone has a single count. This rearrangement joins TRBV9 to TRBJ1-1, with D possibly matching TRBD1 (6 bases). Trimming left V 4 bases short and J 1 base short, with 14 bases between. The germline V gene has CDR1 SGDLS and CDR2 YYNGEE. This CDR3 region has 15 residues. CDR3 region: CASSFRGGGNTEAFF. CDR3 DNA sequence: TGTGCCAGCAGCTTCAGGGGCGGCGGGAACACTGAAGCTTTCTTT.

V and J are TRBV18 and TRBJ2-7, with TRBD1 matching 9 bases. V was pared by 3 bases and J by 3 bases, with 0 bases of the junction left unmatched. Germline assignment: CDR1 KGHSH and CDR2 LQKENI. The CDR3 is 13 amino acids. The DNA for the CDR3 is TGTGCCAGCTCACCGACAGGGGGCTACGAGCAGTACTTC. Translated: CASSPTGGYEQYF.

Worth noting for this clone: Its ends do not fully match the called genes, so a read error is possible. This chain uses TRBV11-2 with TRBJ1-1; D is uncertain. Germline CDR1 is SGHAT and CDR2 is FQNNGV. The CDR3 is 11 residues long. CDR3 amino acids: CASSLKTGAFF. As DNA, the CDR3 is TGTGCCAGCAGCTTAAAGACTGGAGCTTTCTTT.

On this clone: Additional DNA sequences in this sample encode the identical CDR3. The V and J genes are TRBV7-2 and TRBJ2-7, with 13 bases fitting TRBD2. Germline V gives CDR1 SGHTA, CDR2 FQGNSA. V lost 5 bases to trimming and J lost 4 bases; unmatched junction nucleotides: 2. This CDR3 contains 14 residues. CDR3 coding DNA: TGTGCCAGCAGCAGGACTAGCGGGAGTTACGAGCAGTACTTC. Protein sequence: CASSRTSGSYEQYF.

This chain uses TRBV11-2 with TRBJ1-5, with TRBD1 matching over 8 bases. Germline V lookup: CDR1 SGHAT, CDR2 FQNNGV. V was pared by 2 bases and J by 5 bases, with 5 bases of the junction left unmatched. The CDR3 extends over 15 amino acids. DNA of the CDR3: TGTGCCAGCAGCTTAAAGGACAGGGACCATCAGCCCCAGCATTTT. Encoded protein: CASSLKDRDHQPQHF. The full variable domain, its missing parts supplied by reference TRBV11-2 and TRBJ1-5, is EAGVAQSPRYKIIEKRQSVAFWCNPISGHATLYWYQQILGQGPKLLIQFQNNGVVDDSQLPKDRFSAERLKGVDSTLKIQPAKLEDSAVYLCASSLKDRDHQPQHFGDGTRLSIL.

The chain uses TRBV7-9 and TRBJ2-7; D unresolved. The germline V and J ends were trimmed by 3 bases and 4 bases, with 7 bases remaining between them. The CDR3 has 12 amino acids. Germline loops: CDR1 SEHNR, CDR2 FQNEAQ (reference sequence). The CDR3 region is CASSFSPYEQYF. CDR3 coding DNA: TGTGCCAGCAGCTTTTCTCCTTACGAGCAGTACTTC.

V is TRBV5-1 and J is TRBJ1-1; TRBD1 aligns across 9 bases. This CDR3 is 13 amino acids long. Germline CDR1 and CDR2: SGHRS and YFSETQ. With V trimmed by 0 bases and J by 6 bases, 0 bases remained unmatched. The CDR3 here is CASSLGQGAEAFF. The DNA of the CDR3 is TGCGCCAGCAGCTTGGGACAGGGGGCTGAAGCTTTCTTT.

For this clone: Different DNA sequences within this sample yield the same CDR3. V usage is TRBV9 and J usage is TRBJ2-2; possible D gene TRBD2, 5 bases. Between the trimmed V and J ends, which lost 0 bases and 6 bases, there was a span of 6 bases. The CDR3 is made up of 13 amino acids. Germline CDR1 is SGDLS and CDR2 is YYNGEE. CDR3 DNA sequence: TGTGCCAGCAGCGTAGGAGGGCCCGGGGAGCTGTTTTTT. Amino acid sequence: CASSVGGPGELFF.

The chain employs TRBV6-1 and TRBJ1-3, with D uncertain. CDR1 and CDR2 (germline): MNHNS, SASEGT. This CDR3 contains 13 residues. The V end was cut by 5 bases, the J end by 0 bases, with 5 bases between. The CDR3 DNA sequence: TGTGCCAGCAGTATGAGCTCTGGAAACACCATATATTTT. It encodes CASSMSSGNTIYF.

CDR3 nucleotides: TGTGCCACCTCTGCCTCCAGGGCACAAGAGACCCAGTACTTC. Its translation: CATSASRAQETQYF. V and J are TRBV15 and TRBJ2-5, with D possibly being TRBD1 (5 bases). CDR3 length: 14 amino acids. V shed 8 bases and J shed 2 bases, with 15 bases lying between them. The germline gives CDR1 LNHNV, CDR2 YYDKDF (reference sequence).

The chain combines TRBV15 with TRBJ2-7; no definite D call. The germline gives CDR1 LNHNV, CDR2 YYDKDF (reference sequence). V lost 0 bases and J 1 base, leaving 16 bases between the germline ends. The CDR3 is 17 amino acids. CDR3 bases: TGTGCCACCAGCAGAGATCAGGTCCCGGGCCCTTCCTACGAGCAGTACTTC. Its translation is CATSRDQVPGPSYEQYF. Variable domain in full (rest from reference TRBV15 and TRBJ2-7): DAMVIQNPRYQVTQFGKPVTLSCSQTLNHNVMYWYQQKSSQAPKLLFHYYDKDFNNEADTPDNFQSRRPNTSFCFLDIRSPGLGDTAMYLCATSRDQVPGPSYEQYFGPGTRLTVT.

V gene TRBV29-1 combines with J gene TRBJ2-5, with TRBD2 matching over 7 bases. The CDR3 is 10 amino acids. Trimming took 7 bases from V and 4 from J; bases not matched to a gene: 0. Germline V CDR1 and CDR2: SQVTM, ANQGSEA. CDR3 bases: TGCAGCGGGGGGGGAGAGACCCAGTACTTC. Protein: CSGGGETQYF.

For the CDR3, the DNA is TGCGCCAGCAGCTTGGCCGGGGGCCGGGTGACTGAAGCTTTCTTT. Translated: CASSLAGGRVTEAFF. The chain recombines TRBV5-1 with TRBJ1-1; D possibly corresponds to TRBD1 (6 bases). Germline loops: CDR1 SGHRS, CDR2 YFSETQ. The CDR3 length is 15 residues. V was cut by 0 bases and J by 5 bases, with 14 bases left in between.

J is TRBJ1-2 and V is TRBV18; TRBD1 agrees at 8 bases. Germline V gene lookup returns CDR1 KGHSH and CDR2 LQKENI. This CDR3 has 13 residues. With 3 bases clipped from V and 3 bases from J, the junction kept 0 bases outside the gene matches. CDR3 region: CASSPTGDYGYTF. DNA for the CDR3: TGTGCCAGCTCACCGACAGGGGACTATGGCTACACCTTC.

The CDR3 sequence: CSAATSGYTGELFF. DNA of the CDR3: TGCAGCGCTGCGACTAGCGGGTACACCGGGGAGCTGTTTTTT. The rearrangement links TRBV29-1 to TRBJ2-2; 10 nucleotides line up with TRBD2. The J segment lost 3 bases and the V segment lost 7 bases, leaving 5 bases of the junction unmatched. The CDR3 spans 14 residues. CDR1 is SQVTM, CDR2 ANQGSEA, per germline.

The rearrangement links TRBV19 to TRBJ2-1, with D possibly matching TRBD2 (6 bases). Germline CDR1 LNHDA, CDR2 SQIVND (reference sequence). Trimming left V 3 bases short and J 10 bases short, with 10 bases between. The CDR3 contains 12 residues. This CDR3 is CASSISGYEQFF. The CDR3 coding sequence is TGTGCCAGTAGTATCAGCGGGTACGAGCAGTTCTTC.

This clone was observed once. The rearrangement links TRBV9 to TRBJ2-7; weak D call: TRBD2 (6 bases). The V end lost 3 bases, the J end lost 1 base, and 23 bases lay between the germline ends. Germline V gives CDR1 SGDLS, CDR2 YYNGEE. The CDR3 sequence is 18 residues long. CDR3 amino acids: CASSGGSSILAGSYEQYF. The CDR3 DNA follows: TGTGCCAGCAGCGGGGGAAGTTCGATACTAGCAGGTTCCTACGAGCAGTACTTC.

The J gene is TRBJ2-3, the V gene TRBV11-3; D may be TRBD2 (6 bases). Germline V gene data show CDR1 as SGHNT and CDR2 as YENEEA. V lost 3 bases and J lost 4, with 14 bases in between. The CDR3 consists of 15 residues. The CDR3 reads CASSFSGDGADTQYF. CDR3 nucleotide sequence: TGTGCCAGCAGCTTTAGCGGAGATGGGGCAGATACGCAGTATTTT.

The chain carries TRBV5-4 and TRBJ2-3, with TRBD2 as a possible D gene (6 bases). This CDR3 spans 17 amino acids. Trimming stripped 2 bases from V and 1 base from J, with 17 bases between. Germline V lookup: CDR1 SGHNT, CDR2 YYREEE (reference sequence). The CDR3 bases are TGTGCCAGCAGCTTTAAAGTATCCGGCGGGGGCACAGATACGCAGTATTTT. Translation gives CASSFKVSGGGTDTQYF.